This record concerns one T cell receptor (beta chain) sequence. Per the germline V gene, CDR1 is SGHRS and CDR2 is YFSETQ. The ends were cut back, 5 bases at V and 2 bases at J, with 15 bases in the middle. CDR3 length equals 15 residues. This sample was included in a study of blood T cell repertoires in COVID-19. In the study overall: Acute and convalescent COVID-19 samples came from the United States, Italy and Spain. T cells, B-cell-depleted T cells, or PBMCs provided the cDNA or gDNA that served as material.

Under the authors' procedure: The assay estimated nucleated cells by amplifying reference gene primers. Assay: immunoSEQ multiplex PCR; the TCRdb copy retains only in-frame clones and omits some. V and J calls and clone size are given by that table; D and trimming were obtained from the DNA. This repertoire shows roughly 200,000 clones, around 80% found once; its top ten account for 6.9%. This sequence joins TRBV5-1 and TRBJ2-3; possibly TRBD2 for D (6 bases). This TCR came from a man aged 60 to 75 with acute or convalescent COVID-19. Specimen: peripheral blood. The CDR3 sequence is CASSSPGLFTDTQYF. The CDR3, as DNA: TGCGCCAGCAGTTCACCGGGACTGTTCACAGATACGCAGTATTTT.